This T cell receptor beta chain was sequenced during a study of blood T cell repertoires in COVID-19 (dated by TCRdb to about 2020). General notes on the study: Samples from collaborators originated in the United States, Italy and Spain and spanned both the acute and convalescent phases of COVID-19. The prospective study material was composed of cDNA or gDNA derived from T cells, B-cell-depleted T cells, or PBMCs. Subjects who had been exposed to COVID-19, were actively infected with it, or had recovered from it provided the deeply sampled blood TCRbeta repertoires that made up the dataset. A freely available public database, intended as a resource for researchers studying the immune response to SARS-CoV-2, is where the repertoires were released. Samples were obtained from the ongoing ImmuneRACE study (first 160 participants) and from about 1,300 subjects provided by 6 global collaborators. Nearly every sample came with metadata listing a de-identified subject ID, COVID-19 status, age in years and sex. Where available, HLA class I and class II types were taken from metadata supplied by the sample provider and were not determined by assay-based typing.

TCRbeta CDR3 regions were amplified from genomic DNA using the immunoSEQ Assay, a bias-controlled multiplex PCR. For the original study's pipeline: Nucleated cell counts per sample were estimated from amplification of reference gene primers within the assay. To quantify the absolute abundance of each unique TCRbeta CDR3 rearrangement, sequence reads were collapsed and filtered. For each sample, productive Simpson clonality was calculated by taking the square root of Simpson's diversity index across productive rearrangements. This immuneACCESS table, as held by TCRdb, lists in-frame sequences with V and J called but not all clones. Of the missing ones, under half trace to an unresolved V gene in checked studies; the others have no known cause. The V and J calls and clone size were taken over from that table, and D and trimming were inferred from the DNA. The sample profile shows fewer than 250,000 clones; roughly 84% of them were found once. The ten largest account for just under 20% of the sample.

Taken from cysteine to phenylalanine, the CDR3 has 18 residues. Kept here is only the CDR3 DNA, which spans 54 bases and is read in frame from base 1. CDR1 and CDR2 are drawn from the germline V gene: SGHTA, FQGNSA. V sheds 3 bases and J sheds 4 bases, leaving 21 bases between their ends. Collaborating institutions collected whole blood in K2EDTA tubes following their own protocols. Collaborator samples were shipped for TCRbeta analysis as frozen whole blood, isolated PBMCs, or DNA extracted from either sample type. Overall study results and their limits: How much clinical and demographic metadata was included differed by source and by participant, and the metadata was provided uncurated.

To note about this clone: It has no known antigen specificity. No clone much larger than this one lies a single base away; base qualities are absent.

The sample taken for sequencing was peripheral blood. The chain links TRBV7-2 with TRBJ2-2; a tentative D call is TRBD2 (6 bases match). This TCR was recovered from a young man with active or convalescent COVID-19. The DNA is as follows: TGTGCCAGCAGCTTTGTAGGAACGGGGGACCGATTCACCGGGGAGCTGTTTTTT. It codes for CASSFVGTGDRFTGELFF.